These 17 T cell receptor beta chains originate from one sample sequenced in a study of CD8+ T cells in alopecia areata. cDNA prepared by RNA extraction and subsequent reverse transcription served as the template for sequencing. The assay was immunoSEQ multiplex PCR, and TCRdb's table has in-frame clones only and misses some. Among almost 250,000 clones listed, 65% to 70% were seen once. The sample consisted of CD4+ T cells sorted from blood, taken at week 0. These receptors were obtained from a human donor with alopecia areata.

The DNA for the CDR3 is TGTGCCAGCAGCCCCGGGACTAGCGGGGGGCTAGCCAAAAACATTCAGTACTTC. Amino acid sequence: CASSPGTSGGLAKNIQYF. The J gene is TRBJ2-4, the V gene TRBV9; 15 nucleotides align to TRBD2. Germline V gene sequence: CDR1 SGDLS, CDR2 YYNGEE. With 4 bases clipped from V and 0 bases from J, the junction kept 5 bases outside the gene matches. The CDR3 runs to 18 residues.

The CDR3 DNA reads TGTGCCAGCAGCTCAATGGACAGGCATGCCTACGAGCAGTACTTC. It is translated as CASSSMDRHAYEQYF. The V and J genes are TRBV13 and TRBJ2-7; TRBD1 matches 7 bases. CDR1 is PRHDT and CDR2 is FYEKMQ in the germline V gene (reference sequence). Germline trimming cut 4 bases from V and 2 bases from J; bases unmatched to any gene: 8. The CDR3 runs 15 residues.

This clone was counted a few times. CDR3 sequence: CATGRARESPLHF. The CDR3 DNA is TGTGCCACCGGCCGGGCCCGGGAATCACCCCTCCACTTT. The V gene is TRBV15, the J gene TRBJ1-6, with D hard to call. In germline, CDR1 is LNHNV, CDR2 YYDKDF (reference sequence). V lost 8 bases and J 10 bases, leaving 15 bases between the germline ends. CDR3 length: 13 amino acids.

V gene TRBV30 combines with J gene TRBJ1-3; a weak D match, TRBD1 (6 bases). Trimming cost V 3 bases and J 0 bases, with 9 bases left between them. This CDR3 has 14 residues. CDR1 and CDR2 (germline): GTSNPN, SVGIG (reference sequence). In DNA form, the CDR3 reads TGTGCCTGGAGCGGGACATTCTCTGGAAACACCATATATTTT. Residues: CAWSGTFSGNTIYF.

For this clone: Other DNA sequences in the same sample also yield this CDR3. This chain joins TRBV30 and TRBJ2-7; a possible D gene is TRBD2 (5 bases). The ends were cut back, 0 bases at V and 6 bases at J, with 9 bases in the middle. The germline V gene encodes CDR1 GTSNPN and CDR2 SVGIG (reference sequence). The CDR3 totals 12 residues. The CDR3 coding sequence is TGTGCCTGGAGTGTCCGGGGTGGCGAGCAGTACTTC. Encoded protein: CAWSVRGGEQYF.

The V gene is TRBV29-1, the J gene TRBJ1-1; TRBD1 might be the D (6 bases). The CDR3 runs to 14 residues. Germline V CDR1 and CDR2: SQVTM, ANQGSEA. Trimming took off 6 bases at V and 0 bases at J, with 14 bases between the two ends. CDR3 in amino acids: CSVLRRTVNTEAFF. In nucleotides, the CDR3 is TGCAGCGTCCTAAGAAGGACAGTGAACACTGAAGCTTTCTTT.

The chain employs TRBV6-1 and TRBJ2-1; 10 nucleotides line up with TRBD2. Unmatched junction bases numbered 4, after V lost 0 bases and J lost 5 bases. This CDR3 spans 16 amino acids. Germline CDR1 reads MNHNS; CDR2 reads SASEGT. Written as DNA, the CDR3 is TGTGCCAGCAGTGAAGCCCCTAGCGGGGGTAACAATGAGCAGTTCTTC. This translates into CASSEAPSGGNNEQFF.

The chain has TRBV7-6 and TRBJ1-5, with D unclear. With 5 bases removed from V and 6 bases from J, the gap between germline ends came to 17 bases. The CDR3 is 15 amino acids. Germline V gives CDR1 SGHVS, CDR2 FNYEAQ. In nucleotides, the CDR3 is TGTGCCAGCAGCCAAAGCGGAGGGTTAGGTCAGCCCCAGCATTTT. This sequence encodes CASSQSGGLGQPQHF.

This clone was seen a single time. This rearrangement joins TRBV7-2 to TRBJ1-4; unclear D gene. The V gene lost 6 bases and the J gene lost 6 bases, with 11 bases spanning the gap. CDR1 and CDR2 from the germline V gene are SGHTA and FQGNSA. The CDR3 consists of 13 residues. CDR3 in amino acids: CASSIIRDEKLFF. CDR3 coding DNA: TGTGCCAGCAGTATAATACGGGATGAAAAACTGTTTTTT.

V is TRBV29-1 and J is TRBJ1-6; D not certain. The CDR3 has 15 amino acids. Germline V gene data show CDR1 as SQVTM and CDR2 as ANQGSEA. V lost 5 bases, J lost 0 bases, and 11 bases lay in between. CDR3 sequence: CSVTLTSSYNSPLHF. The CDR3 bases are TGCAGCGTTACTCTGACGAGCTCCTATAATTCACCCCTCCACTTT.

Only one count was recorded for this clone. The chain is built from TRBV30 and TRBJ2-7; maybe TRBD2 (5 bases). The V and J ends lost 8 bases and 6 bases respectively, with 20 bases between them. This CDR3 region has 13 residues. CDR1 is GTSNPN, CDR2 SVGIG, per germline (reference sequence). The CDR3 nucleotides are TGTGCCCTCTCCCACCTGGCGGCGGGCGAGCAGTACTTC. It specifies CALSHLAAGEQYF.

This clone has just a few counts. This chain joins TRBV29-1 and TRBJ2-7; perhaps D is TRBD1 or TRBD2 (5 bases each). Germline CDR1 and CDR2: SQVTM and ANQGSEA. V dropped 4 bases and J dropped 2 bases, with 21 bases sitting between them. This CDR3 has 16 amino acids. The CDR3 DNA reads as TGCAGCGTTGGCAGGGACCTGGGTTCCTTTCCCTACGAGCAGTACTTC. As protein: CSVGRDLGSFPYEQYF.

The sample holds a few counts of this clone. This chain uses TRBV6-6 with TRBJ2-5; D ambiguous. The CDR3 length is 13 residues. Germline loops: CDR1 MNHNY, CDR2 SVGAGI (reference sequence). The V and J ends lost 2 bases and 2 bases respectively, with 6 bases between them. The CDR3 loop reads CASSYGSQETQYF. In nucleotides, the CDR3 is TGTGCCAGCAGTTACGGCAGTCAAGAGACCCAGTACTTC.

In this sample, this clone turned up a few times. This chain links TRBV29-1 with TRBJ2-5; tentative D call: TRBD2 (6 bases). Germline V gene data show CDR1 as SQVTM and CDR2 as ANQGSEA. This CDR3 is 16 amino acids long. V lost 4 bases, J lost 1 base, and 19 bases lay in between. Here the CDR3 reads CSVGRVGGPGQETQYF. CDR3 nucleotides: TGCAGCGTTGGGCGCGTTGGAGGGCCGGGCCAAGAGACCCAGTACTTC.

On this clone: The same CDR3 is also encoded by other DNA sequences in this sample. The gene calls are TRBV29-1 and TRBJ2-7, with 8 bases fitting TRBD1. The CDR3 contains 11 residues. CDR1 and CDR2 (germline): SQVTM, ANQGSEA. The DNA of the CDR3 is TGCAGTGCCGGGACAGGAGACGAGCAGTACTTC. It encodes CSAGTGDEQYF.

The chain uses TRBV10-3 and TRBJ2-1; perhaps TRBD1 as D (5 bases). V lost 0 bases and J 8 bases, leaving 14 bases between the germline ends. The CDR3 is 15 residues long. The V gene's germline CDR1 is ENHRY and CDR2 SYGVKD. CDR3 DNA: TGTGCCATCAGTGAGTCGATCGTCCTCAGGGATGAGCAGTTCTTC. It codes for CAISESIVLRDEQFF.

The V gene is TRBV2, the J gene TRBJ2-5; 12 nucleotides line up with TRBD2. Germline CDR1 is SNHLY and CDR2 is FYNNEI. V lost 4 bases, J lost 7 bases, and 10 bases stayed unmatched. The CDR3 is made up of 16 amino acids. CDR3 sequence (DNA): TGTGCCAGCAGTGCGTCTAGCGGGGGGGCCATGCGGACCCAGTACTTC. This translates into CASSASSGGAMRTQYF.